The 5 T cell receptor beta chains given below trace back to one sample, sequenced in a study of cytomegalovirus exposure and HLA in healthy donors. PCR employed 60 Vbeta and 13 Jbeta primers. Repertoires were generated with immunoSEQ multiplex PCR, while TCRdb's copy carries only in-frame clones and drops some. Of about 120,000 clones in the sample, 78% were seen once. The sequenced material came from PBMCs. All receptors derive from a woman under 40 in good health and CMV-seropositive.

The chain recombines TRBV4-1 with TRBJ2-5; D is undetermined. CDR1 and CDR2 (germline): MGHRA, YSYEKL. This CDR3 has 12 residues. V dropped 2 bases and J dropped 5 bases, with 6 bases sitting between them. The CDR3 sequence: CASSQTSETQYF. DNA for the CDR3: TGCGCCAGCAGCCAAACTTCGGAGACCCAGTACTTC.

This chain links TRBV18 with TRBJ1-5; 9 bases match TRBD1. CDR1 and CDR2 from the germline V gene are KGHSH and LQKENI. The V gene end was trimmed by 6 bases and the J gene end by 4 bases; junction bases not matched to a gene: 4. The CDR3 has 14 residues. The CDR3 region has the DNA TGTGCCAGCTCTCCCGGGACAGGGAATCAGCCCCAGCATTTT. This codes for CASSPGTGNQPQHF.

The genes are TRBV13 and TRBJ2-5, with 12 bases matching TRBD1. Germline loops: CDR1 PRHDT, CDR2 FYEKMQ (reference sequence). The CDR3 covers 16 residues. The ends lost 5 bases at V and 5 bases at J; junction bases unmatched: 9. CDR3 region: CASSRTGQGARETQYF. The DNA of the CDR3 is TGTGCCAGCAGCAGAACGGGACAGGGGGCCCGCGAGACCCAGTACTTC.

CDR3 nucleotide sequence: TGTGCCAGCAGCTTCCCAAACACCGGGGAGCTGTTTTTT. It yields the protein CASSFPNTGELFF. The chain recombines TRBV5-4 with TRBJ2-2; D ambiguous. V was shortened by 2 bases and J by 2 bases, with 4 bases between the two germline ends. CDR3 length equals 13 residues. The germline CDR1 and CDR2 sequences are SGHNT and YYREEE (reference sequence).

The V call is TRBV5-4, the J call TRBJ2-5, with 9 bases lining up with TRBD2. The CDR3 extends over 17 amino acids. Germline CDR1 is SGHNT and CDR2 is YYREEE (reference sequence). V lost 2 bases, J lost 2 bases, and 10 bases stayed unmatched. DNA for the CDR3: TGTGCCAGCAGCTTATTGAGGAGCGGGGGGCGGCAAGAGACCCAGTACTTC. This translates into CASSLLRSGGRQETQYF.